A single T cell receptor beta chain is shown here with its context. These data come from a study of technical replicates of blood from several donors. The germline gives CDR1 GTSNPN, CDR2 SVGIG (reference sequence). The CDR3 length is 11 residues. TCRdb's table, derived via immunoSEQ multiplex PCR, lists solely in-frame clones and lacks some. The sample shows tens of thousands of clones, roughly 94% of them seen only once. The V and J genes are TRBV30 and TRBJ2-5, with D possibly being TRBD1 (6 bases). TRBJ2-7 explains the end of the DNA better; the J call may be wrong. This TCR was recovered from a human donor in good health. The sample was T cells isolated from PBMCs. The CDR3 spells CACGQGYEQYF. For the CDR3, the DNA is TGTGCCTGTGGTCAGGGGTACGAGCAGTACTTC.